A single sample gave rise to the 10 T cell receptor beta chains below, sequenced in a study of T-cell reconstitution after alpha-beta-depleted transplantation in children. This sample's TCRbeta library carried unique molecular identifier barcodes. TCRdb reprocessed the PCR reads with MiXCR, giving one entry per CDR3 protein. The table has about 870,000 distinct CDR3 sequences, approximately 15% seen once; the top ten hold around 4.5%. The source was PBMCs, mostly from graft donor cells, collected 360 days after TCRalphabeta/CD19-depleted stem cell transplant. The receptor set was obtained from a male patient younger than 18 who had a stem cell transplant for acute lymphoblastic leukemia, so the T cells may come from the graft donor.

Comment on this clonotype: Sequence at one end of the junction differs from germline and may be a read error. The chain is built from TRBV11-2 and TRBJ2-7, with TRBD2 identical over 12 bases. The CDR3 length is 16 residues. CDR1 and CDR2 (germline): SGHAT, FQNNGV. This CDR3 is CASSLPTSGSPYELYF. CDR3 sequence (DNA): TGTGCCAGCAGCTTACCGACTAGCGGGAGTCCCTACGAGCTGTACTTC. The full variable domain, completed using reference TRBV11-2 and TRBJ2-7, is EAGVAQSPRYKIIEKRQSVAFWCNPISGHATLYWYQQILGQGPKLLIQFQNNGVVDDSQLPKDRFSAERLKGVDSTLKIQPAKLEDSAVYLCASSLPTSGSPYELYFGPGTRLTVT.

Remarks on this clonotype: The CDR3 end shows no conserved phenylalanine or tryptophan, and so a read error is likely. The V and J genes are TRBV5-1 and TRBJ2-1; D is possibly TRBD2 (5 bases). Per germline, CDR1 SGHRS and CDR2 YFSETQ. V dropped 5 bases and J dropped 10 bases, with 10 bases sitting between them. This CDR3 spans 11 amino acids. The CDR3: CASRLEGEQFL. The DNA for the CDR3 is TGCGCCAGCAGGTTAGAGGGCGAGCAGTTCTTG.

Only a few counts were recorded for this clonotype. The rearrangement links TRBV9 to TRBJ2-3, with TRBD2 matching 16 bases. Germline V gene data show CDR1 as SGDLS and CDR2 as YYNGEE. Losses at the gene ends were 2 bases for V and 3 bases for J; bases not matched to a gene: 6. CDR3 length: 18 residues. As DNA, the CDR3 is TGTGCCAGCAGCGTGGGACTAGCGGGAGGGCTCGGTACAGATACGCAGTATTTT. Translation: CASSVGLAGGLGTDTQYF. The full variable domain, in which reference TRBV9 and TRBJ2-3 provide the parts outside the CDR3, is DSGVTQTPKHLITATGQRVTLRCSPRSGDLSVYWYQQSLDQGLQFLIQYYNGEERAKGNILERFSAQQFPDLHSELNLSSLELGDSALYFCASSVGLAGGLGTDTQYFGPGTRLTVL.

This clonotype was observed a handful of times. The V and J genes are TRBV7-9 and TRBJ2-7, with D tentatively TRBD1 or TRBD2 (5 bases each). Germline assignment: CDR1 SEHNR and CDR2 FQNEAQ (reference sequence). V was cut by 5 bases and J by 6 bases, with 14 bases left in between. This CDR3 spans 13 amino acids. The CDR3 region has the DNA TGTGCCAGCAGCCCAGCAGGGACCGGCGAGCAGTACTTC. This translates into CASSPAGTGEQYF.

The chain uses TRBV7-3 and TRBJ1-2; perhaps TRBD1 as D (5 bases). Per germline, CDR1 SGHTA and CDR2 FQGTGA. The CDR3 is 15 amino acids. V shed 0 bases and J shed 7 bases, with 15 bases lying between them. CDR3 sequence (DNA): TGTGCCAGCAGCTTAACGACGGGGCAGGGATCTGGCTACACCTTC. Protein sequence: CASSLTTGQGSGYTF. Combining the CDR3 with reference TRBV7-3 and TRBJ1-2 gives the whole variable domain GAGVSQTPSNKVTEKGKYVELRCDPISGHTALYWYRQSLGQGPEFLIYFQGTGAADDSGLPNDRFFAVRPEGSVSTLKIQRTERGDSAVYLCASSLTTGQGSGYTFGSGTRLTVV.

This clonotype was seen repeatedly, ten times or more. CDR3 DNA sequence: TGTGCCAGCAGTTTAATGGGGGGTCCCAAGTTAAACACCGGGGAGCTGTTTTTT. Its translation: CASSLMGGPKLNTGELFF. This sequence joins TRBV27 and TRBJ2-2, with D possibly matching TRBD2 (6 bases). The CDR3 is 18 amino acids. Germline CDR1 and CDR2: MNHEY and SMNVEV (reference sequence). Trimming cost V 2 bases and J 2 bases, with 18 bases left between them.

The rearrangement uses TRBV27 and TRBJ2-5; D ambiguous. The CDR3 has 16 residues. Germline V lookup: CDR1 MNHEY, CDR2 SMNVEV (reference sequence). V was clipped by 1 base and J by 5 bases, with 17 bases between them. CDR3 residues: CASSLWHGPQAETQYF. The CDR3, as DNA: TGTGCCAGCAGTTTATGGCACGGGCCTCAGGCGGAGACCCAGTACTTC.

V and J are TRBV14 and TRBJ2-3; TRBD1 is a possible D gene (7 bases). CDR3 length: 17 residues. V dropped 4 bases and J dropped 3 bases, with 20 bases sitting between them. CDR1 and CDR2 (germline): SGHDN, FVKESK. DNA for the CDR3: TGTGCCAGCAGCCTCTCACGACAGGGACTTCCGACAGATACGCAGTATTTT. Protein sequence: CASSLSRQGLPTDTQYF.

The genes are TRBV3-1 and TRBJ2-7; no clear D gene. The CDR3 sequence is 12 residues long. Trimming left V 8 bases short and J 9 bases short, with 17 bases between. Germline assignment: CDR1 LGHDT and CDR2 YNNKEL (reference sequence). In DNA form, the CDR3 reads TGTGCCAGCGGGTATCGAGATGGTGGGCAGTACTTC. Amino acid sequence: CASGYRDGGQYF.

The chain has TRBV15 and TRBJ2-5; no clear D gene. Germline V gene sequence: CDR1 LNHNV, CDR2 YYDKDF (reference sequence). CDR3 length: 12 amino acids. V was shortened by 3 bases and J by 7 bases, with 9 bases between the two germline ends. In DNA, the CDR3 is TGTGCCACCAGCAGGGAGATAGGGACCCAGTACTTC. Its translation is CATSREIGTQYF.